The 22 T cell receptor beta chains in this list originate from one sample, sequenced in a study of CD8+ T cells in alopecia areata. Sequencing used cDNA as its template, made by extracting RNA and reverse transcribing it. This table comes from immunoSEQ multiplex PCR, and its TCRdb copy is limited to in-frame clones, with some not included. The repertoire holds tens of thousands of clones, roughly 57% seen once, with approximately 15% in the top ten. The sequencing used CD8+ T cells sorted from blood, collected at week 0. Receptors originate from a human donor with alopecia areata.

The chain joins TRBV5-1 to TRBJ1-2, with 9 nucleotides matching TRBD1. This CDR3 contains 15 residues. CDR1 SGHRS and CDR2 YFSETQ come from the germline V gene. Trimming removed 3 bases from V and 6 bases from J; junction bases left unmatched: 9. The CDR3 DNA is TGCGCCAGCAGCTACGGGACAGGGATTATCCATGGCTACACCTTC. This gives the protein CASSYGTGIIHGYTF. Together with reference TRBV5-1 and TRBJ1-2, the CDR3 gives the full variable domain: KAGVTQTPRYLIKTRGQQVTLSCSPISGHRSVSWYQQTPGQGLQFLFEYFSETQRNKGNFPGRFSGRQFSNSRSEMNVSTLELGDSALYLCASSYGTGIIHGYTFGSGTRLTVV.

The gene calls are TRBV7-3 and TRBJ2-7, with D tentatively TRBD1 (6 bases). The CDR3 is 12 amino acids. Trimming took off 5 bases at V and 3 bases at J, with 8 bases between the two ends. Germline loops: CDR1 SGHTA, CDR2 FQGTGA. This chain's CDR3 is CASSPGHYEQYF. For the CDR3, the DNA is TGTGCCAGCAGCCCGGGACACTACGAGCAGTACTTC.

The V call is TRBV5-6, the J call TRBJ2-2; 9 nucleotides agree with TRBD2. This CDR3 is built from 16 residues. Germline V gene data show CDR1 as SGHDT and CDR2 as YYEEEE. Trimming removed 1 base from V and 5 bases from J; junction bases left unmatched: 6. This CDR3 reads CASSLYTSGPTGELFF. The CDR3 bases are TGTGCCAGCAGCTTGTATACTAGCGGGCCGACCGGGGAGCTGTTTTTT.

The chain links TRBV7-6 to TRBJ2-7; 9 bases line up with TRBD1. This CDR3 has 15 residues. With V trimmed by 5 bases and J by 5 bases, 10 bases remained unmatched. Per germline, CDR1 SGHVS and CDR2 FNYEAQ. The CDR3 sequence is CASSQGQGLVHEQYF. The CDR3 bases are TGTGCCAGCAGCCAGGGACAGGGCCTCGTGCACGAGCAGTACTTC.

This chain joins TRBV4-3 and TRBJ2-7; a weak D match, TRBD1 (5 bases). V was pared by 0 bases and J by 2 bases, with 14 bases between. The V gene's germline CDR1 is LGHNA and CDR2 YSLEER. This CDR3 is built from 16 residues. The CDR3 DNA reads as TGCGCCAGCAGCCAAGATTCCCAGGGTTGGGCCTACGAGCAGTACTTC. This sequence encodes CASSQDSQGWAYEQYF.

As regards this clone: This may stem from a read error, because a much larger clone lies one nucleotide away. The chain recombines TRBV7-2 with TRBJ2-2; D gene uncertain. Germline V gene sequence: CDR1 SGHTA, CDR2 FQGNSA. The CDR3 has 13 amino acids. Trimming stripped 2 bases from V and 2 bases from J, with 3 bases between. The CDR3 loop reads CASSLTNTGELFF. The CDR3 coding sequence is TGTGCCAGCAGCTTAACAAACACCGGGGAGCTGTTTTTT.

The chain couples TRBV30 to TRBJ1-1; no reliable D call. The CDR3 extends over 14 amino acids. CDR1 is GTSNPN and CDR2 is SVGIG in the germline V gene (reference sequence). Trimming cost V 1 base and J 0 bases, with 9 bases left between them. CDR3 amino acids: CAWSGVTMNTEAFF. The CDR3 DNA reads TGTGCCTGGAGTGGGGTAACGATGAACACTGAAGCTTTCTTT.

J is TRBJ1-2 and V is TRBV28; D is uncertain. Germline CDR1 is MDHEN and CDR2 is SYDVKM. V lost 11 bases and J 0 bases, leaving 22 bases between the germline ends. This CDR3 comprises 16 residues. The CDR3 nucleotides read TGTGCCGTATCCCCTTCGGGAGGGCTAACTAACTATGGCTACACCTTC. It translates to CAVSPSGGLTNYGYTF.

CDR3 sequence (DNA): TGTGCCAGCAGTTTACCGACTAGCGGGAGCCTCCACAATGAGCAGTTCTTC. As protein: CASSLPTSGSLHNEQFF. J is TRBJ2-1 and V is TRBV28; 12 bases fit TRBD2. This CDR3 has 17 amino acids. Looked up from germline, CDR1 is MDHEN and CDR2 is SYDVKM. V lost 2 bases and J lost 5; bases outside the gene matches: 7. The variable domain in full, with the rest retrieved from reference TRBV28 and TRBJ2-1, is DVKVTQSSRYLVKRTGEKVFLECVQDMDHENMFWYRQDPGLGLRLIYFSYDVKMKEKGDIPEGYSVSREKKERFSLILESASTNQTSMYLCASSLPTSGSLHNEQFFGPGTRLTVL.

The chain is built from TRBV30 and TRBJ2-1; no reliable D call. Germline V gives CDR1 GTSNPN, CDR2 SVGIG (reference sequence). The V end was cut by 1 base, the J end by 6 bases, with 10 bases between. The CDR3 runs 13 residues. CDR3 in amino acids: CAWSGGPTNEQFF. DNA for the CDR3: TGTGCCTGGAGTGGCGGACCGACCAATGAGCAGTTCTTC. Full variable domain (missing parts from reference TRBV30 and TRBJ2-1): SQTIHQWPATLVQPVGSPLSLECTVEGTSNPNLYWYRQAAGRGLQLLFYSVGIGQISSEVPQNLSASRPQDRQFILSSKKLLLSDSGFYLCAWSGGPTNEQFFGPGTRLTVL.

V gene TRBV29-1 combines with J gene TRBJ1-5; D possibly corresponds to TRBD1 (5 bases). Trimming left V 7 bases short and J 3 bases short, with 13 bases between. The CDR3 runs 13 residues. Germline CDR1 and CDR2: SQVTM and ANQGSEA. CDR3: CSAQVGLNQPQHF. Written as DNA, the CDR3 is TGCAGCGCCCAAGTGGGGCTCAATCAGCCCCAGCATTTT.

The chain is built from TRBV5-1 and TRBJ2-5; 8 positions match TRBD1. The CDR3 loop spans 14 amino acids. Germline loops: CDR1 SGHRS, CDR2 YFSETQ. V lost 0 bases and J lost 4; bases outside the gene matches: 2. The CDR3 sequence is CASSLVTGGETQYF. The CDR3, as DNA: TGCGCCAGCAGCTTGGTAACAGGGGGAGAGACCCAGTACTTC.

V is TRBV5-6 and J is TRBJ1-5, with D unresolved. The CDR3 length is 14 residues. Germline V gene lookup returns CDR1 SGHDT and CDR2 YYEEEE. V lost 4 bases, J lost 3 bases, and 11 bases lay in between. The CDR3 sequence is CASSHQLFNQPQHF. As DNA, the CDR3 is TGTGCCAGCAGCCACCAGCTATTCAATCAGCCCCAGCATTTT.

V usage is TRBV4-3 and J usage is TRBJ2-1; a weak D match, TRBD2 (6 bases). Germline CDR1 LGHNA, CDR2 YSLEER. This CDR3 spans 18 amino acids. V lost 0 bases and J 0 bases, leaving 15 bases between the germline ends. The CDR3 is CASSQERPSVSSYNEQFF. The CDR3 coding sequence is TGCGCCAGCAGCCAAGAGAGGCCTAGCGTAAGCTCCTACAATGAGCAGTTCTTC.

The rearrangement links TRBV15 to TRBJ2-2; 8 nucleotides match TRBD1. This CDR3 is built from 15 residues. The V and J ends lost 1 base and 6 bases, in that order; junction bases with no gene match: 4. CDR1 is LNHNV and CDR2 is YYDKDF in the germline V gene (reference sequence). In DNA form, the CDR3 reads TGTGCCACCAGCAGAGGGACACAGGGGGCCGGGGAGCTGTTTTTT. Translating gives CATSRGTQGAGELFF. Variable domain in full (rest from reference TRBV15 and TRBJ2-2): DAMVIQNPRYQVTQFGKPVTLSCSQTLNHNVMYWYQQKSSQAPKLLFHYYDKDFNNEADTPDNFQSRRPNTSFCFLDIRSPGLGDTAMYLCATSRGTQGAGELFFGEGSRLTVL.

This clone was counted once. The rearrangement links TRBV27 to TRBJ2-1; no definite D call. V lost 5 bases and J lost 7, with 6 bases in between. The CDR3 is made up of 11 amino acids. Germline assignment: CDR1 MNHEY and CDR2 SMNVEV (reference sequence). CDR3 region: CASSPDNEQFF. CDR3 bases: TGTGCCAGCAGTCCCGATAATGAGCAGTTCTTC.

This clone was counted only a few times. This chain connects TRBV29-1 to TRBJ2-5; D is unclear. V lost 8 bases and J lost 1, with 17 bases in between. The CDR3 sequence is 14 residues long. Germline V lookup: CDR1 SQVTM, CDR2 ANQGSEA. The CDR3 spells CSLYTSGIQETQYF. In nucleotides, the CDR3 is TGCAGCCTCTACACATCAGGTATCCAAGAGACCCAGTACTTC.

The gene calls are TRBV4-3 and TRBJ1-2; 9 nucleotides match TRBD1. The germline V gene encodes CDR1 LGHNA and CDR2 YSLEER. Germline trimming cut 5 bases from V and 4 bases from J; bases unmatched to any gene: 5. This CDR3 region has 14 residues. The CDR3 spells CASSSGQGSYGYTF. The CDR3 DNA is TGCGCCAGCAGCTCGGGACAGGGTTCCTATGGCTACACCTTC.

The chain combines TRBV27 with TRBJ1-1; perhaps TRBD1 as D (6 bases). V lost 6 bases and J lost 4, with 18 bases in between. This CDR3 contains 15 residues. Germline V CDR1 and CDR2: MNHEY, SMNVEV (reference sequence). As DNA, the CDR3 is TGTGCCAGCAGCAATACAGGGCCCTCGGGCACTGAAGCTTTCTTT. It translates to CASSNTGPSGTEAFF.

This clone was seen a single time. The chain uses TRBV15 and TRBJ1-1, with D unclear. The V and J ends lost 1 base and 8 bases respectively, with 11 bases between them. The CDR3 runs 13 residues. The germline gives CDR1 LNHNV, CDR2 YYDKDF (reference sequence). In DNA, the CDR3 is TGTGCCACCAGCAGAGTTAAGGGAGAAGAAGCTTTCTTT. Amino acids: CATSRVKGEEAFF.

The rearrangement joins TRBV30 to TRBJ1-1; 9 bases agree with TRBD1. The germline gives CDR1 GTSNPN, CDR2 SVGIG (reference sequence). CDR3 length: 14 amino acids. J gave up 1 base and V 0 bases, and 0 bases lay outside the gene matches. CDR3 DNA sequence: TGTGCCTGGAGTGTGGGACAGGGGAACACTGAAGCTTTCTTT. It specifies CAWSVGQGNTEAFF.

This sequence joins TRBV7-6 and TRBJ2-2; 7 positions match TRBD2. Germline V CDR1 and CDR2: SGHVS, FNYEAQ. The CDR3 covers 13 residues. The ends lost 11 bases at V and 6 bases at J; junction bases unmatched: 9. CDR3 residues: CAGGDSYAGELFF. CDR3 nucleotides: TGTGCCGGGGGGGATAGTTATGCCGGGGAGCTGTTTTTT.